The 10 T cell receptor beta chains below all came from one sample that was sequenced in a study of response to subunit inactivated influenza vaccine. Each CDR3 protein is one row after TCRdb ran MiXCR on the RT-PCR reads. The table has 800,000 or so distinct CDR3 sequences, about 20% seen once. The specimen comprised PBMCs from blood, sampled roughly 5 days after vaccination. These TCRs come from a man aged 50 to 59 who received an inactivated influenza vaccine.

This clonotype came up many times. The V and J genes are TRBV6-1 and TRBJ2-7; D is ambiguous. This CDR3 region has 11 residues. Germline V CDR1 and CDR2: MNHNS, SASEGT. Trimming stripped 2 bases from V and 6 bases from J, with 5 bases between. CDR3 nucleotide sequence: TGTGCCAGCAGTGAATTTGCCGAGCAGTACTTC. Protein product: CASSEFAEQYF.

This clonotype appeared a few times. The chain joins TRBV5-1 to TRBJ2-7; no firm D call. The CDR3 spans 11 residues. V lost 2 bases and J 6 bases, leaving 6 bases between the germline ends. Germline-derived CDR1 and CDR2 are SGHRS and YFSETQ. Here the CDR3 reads CASSFMSEQYF. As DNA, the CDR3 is TGCGCCAGCAGCTTCATGTCCGAGCAGTACTTC.

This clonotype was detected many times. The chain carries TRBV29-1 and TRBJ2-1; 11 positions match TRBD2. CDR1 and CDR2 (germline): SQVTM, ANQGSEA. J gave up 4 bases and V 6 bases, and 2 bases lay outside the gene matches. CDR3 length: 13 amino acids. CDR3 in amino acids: CSVGTSGYNEQFF. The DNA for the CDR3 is TGCAGCGTAGGGACTAGCGGATACAATGAGCAGTTCTTC.

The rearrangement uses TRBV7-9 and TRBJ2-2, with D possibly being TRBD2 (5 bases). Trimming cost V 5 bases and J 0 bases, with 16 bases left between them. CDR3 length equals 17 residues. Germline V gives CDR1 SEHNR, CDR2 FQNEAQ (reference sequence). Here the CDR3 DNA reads TGTGCCAGCAGCCGAACCTTGGGGAGCTCGAACACCGGGGAGCTGTTTTTT. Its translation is CASSRTLGSSNTGELFF.

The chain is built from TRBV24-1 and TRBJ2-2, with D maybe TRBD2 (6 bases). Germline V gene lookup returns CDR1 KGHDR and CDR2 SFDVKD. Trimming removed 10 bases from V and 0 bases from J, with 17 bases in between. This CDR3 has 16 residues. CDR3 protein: CATGTGATANTGELFF. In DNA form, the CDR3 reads TGTGCCACAGGGACGGGAGCCACCGCGAACACCGGGGAGCTGTTTTTT.

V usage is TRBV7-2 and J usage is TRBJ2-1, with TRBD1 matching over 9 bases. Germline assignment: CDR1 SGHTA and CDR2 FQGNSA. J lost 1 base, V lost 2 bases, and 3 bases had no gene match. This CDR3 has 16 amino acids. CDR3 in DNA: TGTGCCAGCAGCTTAACAGGGGGCCCTTCCTACAATGAGCAGTTCTTC. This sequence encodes CASSLTGGPSYNEQFF. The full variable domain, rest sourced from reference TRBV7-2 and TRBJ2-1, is GAGVSQSPSNKVTEKGKDVELRCDPISGHTALYWYRQSLGQGLEFLIYFQGNSAPDKSGLPSDRFSAERTGGSVSTLTIQRTQQEDSAVYLCASSLTGGPSYNEQFFGPGTRLTVL.

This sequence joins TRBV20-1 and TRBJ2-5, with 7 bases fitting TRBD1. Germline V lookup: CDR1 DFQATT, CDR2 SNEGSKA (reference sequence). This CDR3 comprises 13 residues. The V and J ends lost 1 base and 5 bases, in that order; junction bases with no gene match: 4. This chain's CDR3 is CSARVGGRETQYF. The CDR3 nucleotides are TGCAGTGCTAGAGTAGGGGGCAGGGAGACCCAGTACTTC.

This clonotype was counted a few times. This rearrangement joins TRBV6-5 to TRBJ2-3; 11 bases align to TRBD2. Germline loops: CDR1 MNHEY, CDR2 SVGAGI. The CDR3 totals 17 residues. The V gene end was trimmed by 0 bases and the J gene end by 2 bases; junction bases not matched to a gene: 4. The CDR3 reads CASSYSASGGYTDTQYF. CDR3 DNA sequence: TGTGCCAGCAGTTACTCCGCTAGCGGGGGGTACACAGATACGCAGTATTTT.

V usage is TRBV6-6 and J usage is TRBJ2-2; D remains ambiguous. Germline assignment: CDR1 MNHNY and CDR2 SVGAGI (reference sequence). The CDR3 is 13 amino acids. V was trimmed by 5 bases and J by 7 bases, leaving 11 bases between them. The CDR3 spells CASSISSGGELFF. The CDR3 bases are TGTGCCAGCAGTATAAGTTCTGGCGGGGAGCTGTTTTTT.

DNA for the CDR3: TGTGCCAGCAGTGAATTCCCAGGGGGCCAAGAGACCCAGTACTTC. Translation: CASSEFPGGQETQYF. This chain connects TRBV2 to TRBJ2-5, with 7 bases lining up with TRBD1. Germline trimming cut 2 bases from V and 1 base from J; bases unmatched to any gene: 4. From germline, CDR1 is SNHLY and CDR2 FYNNEI. There are 15 residues in the CDR3. Full variable domain (outside the CDR3, taken from reference TRBV2 and TRBJ2-5): EPEVTQTPSHQVTQMGQEVILRCVPISNHLYFYWYRQILGQKVEFLVSFYNNEISEKSEIFDDQFSVERPDGSNFTLKIRSTKLEDSAMYFCASSEFPGGQETQYFGPGTRLLVL.